Listed below are T cell receptor beta chains from one sample, sequenced in a study of blood T cell repertoires in COVID-19. Sequenced by immunoSEQ multiplex PCR; TCRdb stores in-frame clones only, minus some. The sample contains roughly 430,000 clones, 88% of which appear only once. What was sequenced was PBMCs or T cells enriched from blood (not recorded which). The receptor source for this set is a woman younger than 35 who had been exposed to COVID-19. Each CDR3 is given with its conserved first and last residue.

cdr3_length v_call cdr3_aa
16 TRBV25-1 CASSRGRGLSSYEQYF
14 TRBV28 CASTRGNPGSPLHF
15 TRBV11-2 CASSLVSGKNSPLHF
10 TRBV20-1 CSARDISQYF
14 TRBV28 CASSYRGLNNEQFF
19 TRBV6-2/TRBV6-3 CASSYSATGTGSPIRPQHF
14 TRBV27 CASSTDRGGQPQHF
12 TRBV3-1/TRBV3-2 CASSQDQPGRHF
15 TRBV6-5 CASSPRTVSTDTQYF
14 TRBV6-5 CASSSLGGDYGYTF
16 TRBV28 CASSLGGLAPDRPQHF
15 TRBV10-2 CASSESRGRAHEQYF
14 TRBV28 CASRRGGRADTQYF
14 TRBV4-3 CASSQSGTGYGYTF
17 TRBV9 CASSVGGTSGSYNEQFF
14 TRBV28 CASFTGGSTYEQYF
14 TRBV2 CASSDWPDNSPLHF
15 TRBV7-6 CASSLDGFLDSPLHF
17 TRBV7-9 CASSLGLAGGRTDTQYF
12 TRBV7-6 CASSSNSYEQYF
15 TRBV6-2/TRBV6-3 CASSSGLAAPETQYF
12 TRBV12-3/TRBV12-4 CASSFGGNEQFF
14 TRBV11-2 CASNQDRVNTEAFF
11 TRBV20-1 CSARTDYGYTF
13 TRBV14 CASSQDMNTEAFF
16 TRBV11-2 CASSLDLMRANEKLFF
15 TRBV15 CATSRRRASADEQFF
15 TRBV2 CASSRKGLTDNEQFF
14 TRBV14 CASSQELRAREQYF
17 TRBV5-4 CASSLVGLAGHTDTQYF
14 TRBV5-5 CASSKTGAEEKLFF
15 TRBV29-1 CSVVGTRQGKYEQYF
15 TRBV28 CASSLGTSGSYEQYF
14 TRBV4-1 CASSPDRVYTEAFF
15 TRBV11-2 CASAWAGTGGREQYF
14 TRBV4-1 CASSQENVGGKLFF
15 TRBV4-1 CASSQGQGNTGELFF
14 TRBV2 CASSDRVNTGELFF
12 TRBV9 CASNRGGNEQFF
16 TRBV5-8 CASPPARPRGGEKLFF
16 TRBV7-2 CASSLGFWRGSDEQFF
15 TRBV7-9 CASSPRGQGSYEQYF
16 TRBV12-2 CASRLAGDRVREKLFF
16 TRBV2 CASSEYSGGDTGELFF
14 TRBV29-1 CSAFTGKEAGELFF
13 TRBV4-1 CASSPYRAWEQYF
13 TRBV5-6 CASSLGTGSGYTF
15 TRBV27 CASSFRSRGNYEQYF
14 TRBV27 CASSQGSSGNTIYF